The clone carrying this TCR beta chain was observed many times. Its specificity is not known. Via MiXCR, TCRdb re-called the RACE reads, giving one row per CDR3 protein. The sample has roughly 100,000 distinct CDR3 sequences, less than 15% seen once; the top ten hold 1.5% to 2%. The source of the sample is a study of human T cells and chemical hapten exposure. Study details: For sensitization, 2% DPC was applied to a 2 cm by 2 cm patch of upper inner arm skin. Diphenylcyclopropenone, dosed weekly to the scalp, was given to patients throughout the roughly 25-week study. Broader study findings: Because they had alopecia, donors may respond immunologically unlike healthy people.

The time point here: pre-sensitization, week 0. Specified treatment: therapeutic diphenylcyclopropenone sensitization with weekly scalp DPC. Trimming stripped 8 bases from V and 0 bases from J, with 8 bases between. CDR3 length: 14 amino acids. Germline V lookup: CDR1 MDHEN, CDR2 SYDVKM. This clonotype originated in a woman in her fifties or sixties with alopecia areata. Some clones in this sample may be carry-over from other donors' samples. The sequencing used whole blood, collected in connection with sensitization to the hapten diphenylcyclopropenone (DPC). The chain employs TRBV28 and TRBJ1-6; D is unclear. This CDR3 is CASRESSYNSPLHF. CDR3 nucleotide sequence: TGTGCCAGCCGCGAGAGCTCCTATAATTCACCCCTCCACTTT.